This T cell receptor beta chain originates from a study of blood T cells in healthy people across ages. This CDR3 has 20 amino acids. The V gene's germline CDR1 is MNHNS and CDR2 SASEGT. The ends lost 6 bases at V and 1 base at J; junction bases unmatched: 19. Primed by a sample-barcoded 5' primer and a J-beta primer mix, a second PCR proceeded for 7 to 11 cycles. In TCRdb, the 5' RACE reads were re-called with MiXCR into one record per CDR3 protein. The profile shows about 1.6 million distinct CDR3 sequences, roughly 32% of them singletons. The sequencing sample was made of blood. The chain employs TRBV6-1 and TRBJ2-5; 11 nucleotides match TRBD2. The sequence was obtained from a woman aged 30 to 39 in good health. CDR3 residues: CASSQSPIRLAGRSQETQYF. In DNA form, the CDR3 reads TGTGCCAGCAGCCAATCCCCTATTAGACTAGCGGGGCGTAGCCAAGAGACCCAGTACTTC.